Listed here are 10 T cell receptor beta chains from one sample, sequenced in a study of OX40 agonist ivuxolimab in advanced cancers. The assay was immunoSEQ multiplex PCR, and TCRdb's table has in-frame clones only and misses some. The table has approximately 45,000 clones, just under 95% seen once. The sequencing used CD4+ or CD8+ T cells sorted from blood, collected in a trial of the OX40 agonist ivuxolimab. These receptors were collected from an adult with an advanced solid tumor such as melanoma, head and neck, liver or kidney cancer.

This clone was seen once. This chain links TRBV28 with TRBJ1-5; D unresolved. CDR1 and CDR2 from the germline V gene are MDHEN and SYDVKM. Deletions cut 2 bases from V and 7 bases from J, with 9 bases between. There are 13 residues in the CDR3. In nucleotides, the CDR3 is TGTGCCAGCAGTTTAGGGATGGCGCAGCCCCAGCATTTT. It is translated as CASSLGMAQPQHF.

CDR3 sequence (DNA): TGTGCCAGCAGCCTGGGGGGGACAGGGAGCGAAAAACTGTTTTTT. Protein product: CASSLGGTGSEKLFF. V usage is TRBV9 and J usage is TRBJ1-4, with TRBD1 matching 9 bases. Per the germline V gene, CDR1 is SGDLS and CDR2 is YYNGEE. The ends lost 4 bases at V and 8 bases at J; junction bases unmatched: 9. This CDR3 is built from 15 residues.

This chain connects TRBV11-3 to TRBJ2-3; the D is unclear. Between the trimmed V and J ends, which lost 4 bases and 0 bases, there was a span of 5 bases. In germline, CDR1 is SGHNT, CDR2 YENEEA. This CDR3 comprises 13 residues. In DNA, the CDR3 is TGTGCCAGCAGCTCGGACAGCACAGATACGCAGTATTTT. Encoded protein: CASSSDSTDTQYF.

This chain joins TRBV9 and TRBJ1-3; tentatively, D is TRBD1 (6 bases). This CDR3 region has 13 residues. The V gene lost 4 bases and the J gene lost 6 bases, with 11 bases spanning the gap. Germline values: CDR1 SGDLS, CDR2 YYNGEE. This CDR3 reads CASSTNRENTIYF. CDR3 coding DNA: TGTGCCAGCAGCACGAACAGGGAAAACACCATATATTTT.

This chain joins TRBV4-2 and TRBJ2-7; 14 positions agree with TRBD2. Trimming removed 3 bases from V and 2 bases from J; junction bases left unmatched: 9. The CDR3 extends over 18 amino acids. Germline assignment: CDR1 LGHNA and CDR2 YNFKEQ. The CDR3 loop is CASSQGPGLAGVAYEQYF. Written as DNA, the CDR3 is TGTGCCAGCAGCCAGGGTCCGGGACTAGCGGGGGTCGCCTACGAGCAGTACTTC.

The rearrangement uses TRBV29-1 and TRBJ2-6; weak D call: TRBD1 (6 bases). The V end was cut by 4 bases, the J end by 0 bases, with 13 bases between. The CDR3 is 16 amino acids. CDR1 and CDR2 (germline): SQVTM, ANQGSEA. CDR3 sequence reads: CSVGDIEDSGANVLTF. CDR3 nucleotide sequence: TGCAGCGTTGGGGACATTGAAGACTCTGGGGCCAACGTCCTGACTTTC.

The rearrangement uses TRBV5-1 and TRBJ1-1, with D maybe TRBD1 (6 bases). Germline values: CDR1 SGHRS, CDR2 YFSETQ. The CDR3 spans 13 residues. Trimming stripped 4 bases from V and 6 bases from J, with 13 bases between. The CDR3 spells CASSTGQTAEAFF. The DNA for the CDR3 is TGCGCCAGCAGCACGGGACAAACCGCTGAAGCTTTCTTT.

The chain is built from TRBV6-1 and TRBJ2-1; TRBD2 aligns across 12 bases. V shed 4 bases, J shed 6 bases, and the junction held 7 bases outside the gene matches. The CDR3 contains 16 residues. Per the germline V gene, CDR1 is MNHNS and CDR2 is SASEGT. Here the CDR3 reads CASSGRLAGVGNEQFF. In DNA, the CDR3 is TGTGCCAGCAGTGGCAGACTAGCGGGAGTGGGCAATGAGCAGTTCTTC.

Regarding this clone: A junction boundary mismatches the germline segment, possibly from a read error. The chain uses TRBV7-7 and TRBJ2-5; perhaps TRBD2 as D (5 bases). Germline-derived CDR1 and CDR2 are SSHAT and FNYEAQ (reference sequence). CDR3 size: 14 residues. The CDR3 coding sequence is TGTGCTAGCAGCTTAGCGCTCGGGTCGGAGACCCAGTACTTC. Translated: CASSLALGSETQYF.

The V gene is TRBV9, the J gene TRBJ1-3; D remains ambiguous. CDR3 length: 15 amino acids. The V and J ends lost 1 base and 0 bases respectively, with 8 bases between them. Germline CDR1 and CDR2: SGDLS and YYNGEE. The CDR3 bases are TGTGCCAGCAGCGTACACCCAGCCTCTGGAAACACCATATATTTT. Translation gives CASSVHPASGNTIYF.